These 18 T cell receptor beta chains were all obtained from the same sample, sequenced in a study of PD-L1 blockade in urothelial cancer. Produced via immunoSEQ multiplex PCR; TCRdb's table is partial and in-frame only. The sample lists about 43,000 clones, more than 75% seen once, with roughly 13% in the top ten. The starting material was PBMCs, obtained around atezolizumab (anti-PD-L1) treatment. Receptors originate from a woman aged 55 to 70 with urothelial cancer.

CDR3 in DNA: TGTGCCAGCAGTTCTTTTAGCGGACCCCTGCATACGCAGTATTTT. Its protein is CASSSFSGPLHTQYF. The J gene is TRBJ2-3, the V gene TRBV27; possibly TRBD2 for D (6 bases). In germline, CDR1 is MNHEY, CDR2 SMNVEV (reference sequence). This CDR3 has 15 amino acids. Trimming left V 4 bases short and J 7 bases short, with 18 bases between.

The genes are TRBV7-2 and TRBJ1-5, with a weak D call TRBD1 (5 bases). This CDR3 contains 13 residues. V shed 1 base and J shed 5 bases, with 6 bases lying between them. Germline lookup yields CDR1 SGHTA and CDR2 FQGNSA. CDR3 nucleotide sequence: TGTGCCAGCAGCTTAGGGGGGGATCAGCCCCAGCATTTT. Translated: CASSLGGDQPQHF.

DNA for the CDR3: TGTGCCAGCAGCTCCGGTGAGCAGTTCTTC. It specifies CASSSGEQFF. The rearrangement links TRBV7-8 to TRBJ2-1; D is unclear. V lost 4 bases, J lost 9 bases, and 4 bases lay in between. Looked up from germline, CDR1 is SGHVS and CDR2 is FQNEAQ. The CDR3 has 10 residues.

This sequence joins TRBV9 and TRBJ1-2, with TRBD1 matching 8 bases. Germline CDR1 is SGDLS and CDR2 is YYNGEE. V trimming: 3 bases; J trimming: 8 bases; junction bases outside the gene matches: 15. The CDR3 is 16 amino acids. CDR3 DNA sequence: TGTGCCAGCAGCGCCGGACAGGGCGGAATCGGAGTAGGCTACACCTTC. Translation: CASSAGQGGIGVGYTF.

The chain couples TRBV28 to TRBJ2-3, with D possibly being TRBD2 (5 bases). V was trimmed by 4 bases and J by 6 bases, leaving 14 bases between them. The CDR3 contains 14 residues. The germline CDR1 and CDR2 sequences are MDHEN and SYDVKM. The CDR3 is CASSSIGVGDTQYF. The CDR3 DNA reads TGTGCCAGCAGTTCGATCGGGGTGGGCGATACGCAGTATTTT.

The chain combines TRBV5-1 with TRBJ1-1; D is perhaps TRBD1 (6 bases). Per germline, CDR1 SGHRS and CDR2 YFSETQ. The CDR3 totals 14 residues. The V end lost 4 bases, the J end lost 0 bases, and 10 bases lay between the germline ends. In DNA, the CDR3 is TGCGCCAGCAGCGTAGACAGGTTGAACACTGAAGCTTTCTTT. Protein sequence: CASSVDRLNTEAFF. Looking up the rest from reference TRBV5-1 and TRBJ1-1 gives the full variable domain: KAGVTQTPRYLIKTRGQQVTLSCSPISGHRSVSWYQQTPGQGLQFLFEYFSETQRNKGNFPGRFSGRQFSNSRSEMNVSTLELGDSALYLCASSVDRLNTEAFFGQGTRLTVV.

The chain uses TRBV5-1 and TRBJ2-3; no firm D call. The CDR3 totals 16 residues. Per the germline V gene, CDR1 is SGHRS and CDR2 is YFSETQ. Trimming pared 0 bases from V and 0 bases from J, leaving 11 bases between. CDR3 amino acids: CASSLAIDSSTDTQYF. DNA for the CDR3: TGCGCCAGCAGCTTGGCCATTGATAGCAGCACAGATACGCAGTATTTT.

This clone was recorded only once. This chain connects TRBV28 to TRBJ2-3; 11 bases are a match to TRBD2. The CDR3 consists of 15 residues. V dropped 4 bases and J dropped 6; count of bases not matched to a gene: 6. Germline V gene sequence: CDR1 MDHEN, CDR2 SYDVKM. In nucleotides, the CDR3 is TGTGCCAGCAGTTCCCCTAGCGGGAGGATGGATACGCAGTATTTT. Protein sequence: CASSSPSGRMDTQYF. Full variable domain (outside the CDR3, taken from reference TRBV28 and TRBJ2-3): DVKVTQSSRYLVKRTGEKVFLECVQDMDHENMFWYRQDPGLGLRLIYFSYDVKMKEKGDIPEGYSVSREKKERFSLILESASTNQTSMYLCASSSPSGRMDTQYFGPGTRLTVL.

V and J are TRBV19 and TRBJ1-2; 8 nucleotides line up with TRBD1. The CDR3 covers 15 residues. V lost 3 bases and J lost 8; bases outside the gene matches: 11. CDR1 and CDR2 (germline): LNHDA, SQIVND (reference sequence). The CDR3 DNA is TGTGCCAGTAGTATGGCCCGGGGCAGGGGGCGAGGCTACACCTTC. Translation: CASSMARGRGRGYTF.

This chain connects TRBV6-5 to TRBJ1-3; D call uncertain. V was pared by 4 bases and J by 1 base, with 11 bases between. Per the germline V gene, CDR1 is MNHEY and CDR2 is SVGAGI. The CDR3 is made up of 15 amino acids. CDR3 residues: CASSLGSGSGNTIYF. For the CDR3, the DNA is TGTGCCAGCAGTTTAGGGAGCGGTTCTGGAAACACCATATATTTT.

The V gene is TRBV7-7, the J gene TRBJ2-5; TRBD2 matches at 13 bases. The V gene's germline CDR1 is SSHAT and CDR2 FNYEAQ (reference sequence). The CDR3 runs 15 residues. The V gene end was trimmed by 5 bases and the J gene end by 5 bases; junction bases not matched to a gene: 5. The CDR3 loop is CASSPGLAGWETQYF. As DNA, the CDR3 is TGTGCCAGCAGCCCGGGACTAGCGGGATGGGAGACCCAGTACTTC.

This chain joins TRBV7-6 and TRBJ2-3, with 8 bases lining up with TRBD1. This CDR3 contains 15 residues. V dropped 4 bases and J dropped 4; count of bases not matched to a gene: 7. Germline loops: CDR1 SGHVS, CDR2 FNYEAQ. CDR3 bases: TGTGCCAGCAGCTCAGGTCCAGGGGGCTCAGATACGCAGTATTTT. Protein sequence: CASSSGPGGSDTQYF.

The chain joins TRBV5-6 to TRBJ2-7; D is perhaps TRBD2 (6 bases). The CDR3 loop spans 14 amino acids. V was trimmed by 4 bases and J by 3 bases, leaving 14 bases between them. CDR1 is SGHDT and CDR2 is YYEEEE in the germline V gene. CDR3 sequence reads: CASSPGLQDYEQYF. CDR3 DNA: TGTGCCAGCAGCCCGGGACTTCAGGACTACGAGCAGTACTTC.

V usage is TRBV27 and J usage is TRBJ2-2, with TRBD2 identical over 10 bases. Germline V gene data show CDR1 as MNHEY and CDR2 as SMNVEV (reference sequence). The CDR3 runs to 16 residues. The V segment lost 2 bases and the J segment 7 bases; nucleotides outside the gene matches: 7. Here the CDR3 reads CASSLGLAGEVGELFF. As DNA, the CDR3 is TGTGCCAGCAGTTTAGGTCTAGCGGGAGAGGTCGGGGAGCTGTTTTTT.

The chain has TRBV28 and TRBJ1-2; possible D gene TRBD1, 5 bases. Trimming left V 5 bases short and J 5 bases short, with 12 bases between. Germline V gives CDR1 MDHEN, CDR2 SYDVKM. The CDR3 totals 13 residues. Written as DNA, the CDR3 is TGTGCCAGCAGTGGGGGGACGTTTTATGGCTACACCTTC. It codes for CASSGGTFYGYTF.

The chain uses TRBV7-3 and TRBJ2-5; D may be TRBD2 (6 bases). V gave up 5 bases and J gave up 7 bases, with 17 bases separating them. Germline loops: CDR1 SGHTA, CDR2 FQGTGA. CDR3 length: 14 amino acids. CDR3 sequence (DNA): TGTGCCAGCAGCGCTCGGGACTCAGTGGGGACCCAGTACTTC. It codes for CASSARDSVGTQYF.

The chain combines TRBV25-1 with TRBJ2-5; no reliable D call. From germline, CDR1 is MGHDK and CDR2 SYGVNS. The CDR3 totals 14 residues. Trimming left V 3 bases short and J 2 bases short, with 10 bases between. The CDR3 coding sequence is TGTGCCAGCAGTGACCACAGCTTTCAAGAGACCCAGTACTTC. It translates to CASSDHSFQETQYF.

CDR3 in amino acids: CAISVAGGPLIYEQYF. CDR3 nucleotide sequence: TGTGCCATCAGTGTAGCGGGGGGGCCTCTTATATACGAGCAGTACTTC. This rearrangement joins TRBV10-3 to TRBJ2-7; 11 bases align to TRBD2. V lost 4 bases to trimming and J lost 4 bases; unmatched junction nucleotides: 9. The CDR3 consists of 16 residues. Germline CDR1 reads ENHRY; CDR2 reads SYGVKD.